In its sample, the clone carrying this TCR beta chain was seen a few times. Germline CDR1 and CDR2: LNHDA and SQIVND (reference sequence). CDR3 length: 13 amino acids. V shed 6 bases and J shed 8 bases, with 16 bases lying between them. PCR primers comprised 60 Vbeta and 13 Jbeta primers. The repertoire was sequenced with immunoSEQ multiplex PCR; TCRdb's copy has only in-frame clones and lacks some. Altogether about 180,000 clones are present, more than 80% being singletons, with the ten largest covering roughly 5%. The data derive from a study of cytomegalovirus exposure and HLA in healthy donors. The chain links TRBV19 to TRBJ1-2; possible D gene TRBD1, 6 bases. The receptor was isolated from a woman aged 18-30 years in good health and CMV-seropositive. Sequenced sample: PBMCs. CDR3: CASSLQGPVGYTF. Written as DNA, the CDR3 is TGTGCCAGTAGCCTACAGGGCCCTGTAGGCTACACCTTC.